This T cell receptor beta chain comes out of a study of cytomegalovirus exposure and HLA in healthy donors. Study-level results: Rarity held for most TCR sequences, but there were some public TCRs that occurred in many donors.

Germline trimming cut 0 bases from V and 4 bases from J; bases unmatched to any gene: 6. The germline V gene has CDR1 SGHRS and CDR2 YFSETQ. The CDR3 contains 15 residues. A note on this clone: Its antigen is not identified.

PCR was performed using 60 Vbeta and 13 Jbeta primers. Clones were read by immunoSEQ multiplex PCR, and TCRdb kept only the in-frame ones, dropping some. In the table there are approximately 82,000 clones, about 74% of which are singletons. The source is a woman aged 45-65 years in good health and CMV-seropositive. The sample comprised PBMCs. The rearrangement joins TRBV5-1 to TRBJ2-7, with 8 bases fitting TRBD2. CDR3 residues: CASSLESGGRYEQYF. CDR3 DNA: TGCGCCAGCAGCTTGGAGTCGGGAGGGAGGTACGAGCAGTACTTC.